This T cell receptor beta chain was observed in a study of regulatory T cells in long-lasting Graves disease. Arm-PCR with iRepertoire HTBI primers amplified the CDR3 regions for these TCR beta libraries. In TCRdb, the multiplex PCR reads were re-called with MiXCR into one record per CDR3 protein. There are roughly 500,000 distinct CDR3 sequences in the sample; about 22% occur only once, and more than 6% lies in the top ten. This sample's time point: persistent/refractory GD, antithyroid drugs over 5 years with positive TRAb. Following extraction of RNA from PBMCs, that RNA was used to make the TCR library. The ends were cut back, 5 bases at V and 1 base at J, with 15 bases in the middle. The CDR3 covers 15 residues. The germline V gene encodes CDR1 MDHEN and CDR2 SYDVKM. There are many counts of this clonotype.

The starting material was peripheral blood mononuclear cells (PBMCs), obtained when the disease was refractory, from a patient treated with antithyroid drugs. The chain uses TRBV28 and TRBJ2-7; perhaps D is TRBD1 or TRBD2 (5 bases each). This sequence was found in a female donor with Graves disease. The CDR3 reads CASSTSGTSSYEQYF. The CDR3 DNA reads TGTGCCAGCAGTACCTCCGGGACGAGTTCCTACGAGCAGTACTTC.